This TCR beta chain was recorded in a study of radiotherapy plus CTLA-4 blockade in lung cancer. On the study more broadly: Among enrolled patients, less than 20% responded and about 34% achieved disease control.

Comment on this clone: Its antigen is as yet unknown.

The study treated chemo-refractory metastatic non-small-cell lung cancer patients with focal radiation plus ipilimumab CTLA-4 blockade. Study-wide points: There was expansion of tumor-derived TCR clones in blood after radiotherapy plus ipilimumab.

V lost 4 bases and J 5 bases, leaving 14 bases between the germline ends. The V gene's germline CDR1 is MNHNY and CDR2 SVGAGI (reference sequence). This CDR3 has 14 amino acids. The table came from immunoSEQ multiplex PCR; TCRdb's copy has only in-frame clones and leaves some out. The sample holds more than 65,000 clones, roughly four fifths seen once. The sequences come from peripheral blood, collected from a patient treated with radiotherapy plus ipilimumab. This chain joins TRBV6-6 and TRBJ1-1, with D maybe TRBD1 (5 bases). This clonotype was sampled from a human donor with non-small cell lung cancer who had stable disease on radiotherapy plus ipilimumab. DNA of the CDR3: TGTGCCAGCAGTTCGCAGGGCATCGGGACTGAAGCTTTCTTT. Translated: CASSSQGIGTEAFF.